The subject of this entry is one T cell receptor (beta chain). As yet, its antigen is unknown. With molecular barcodes, quantitative 5'-RACE was used to make the TCR beta libraries. Each CDR3 protein is one row after TCRdb ran MiXCR on the 5' RACE reads. The sample has fewer than 180,000 distinct CDR3 sequences; around 43% are singletons. This entry comes from a study of CD8 T cells in ankylosing spondylitis. Overall study results and limits: Disease-linked clones were CD8+ and relatively rare in peripheral blood. The clones that were linked to disease were reported to be significantly enriched in matched synovial fluid samples from ankylosing spondylitis patients. Ankylosing spondylitis blood appeared to be characterized by a TCR beta motif of eight highly homologous variants.

This TCR was recovered from a male donor with ankylosing spondylitis. Sequenced material: synovial fluid, either unsorted or a sorted T cell fraction (not recorded which).

CDR3 bases: TGTGCCAGCAGTGAATGGGTCGCTGGAAACACCATATATTTT. Amino acid sequence: CASSEWVAGNTIYF. The rearrangement links TRBV25-1 to TRBJ1-3, with unresolved D. This CDR3 region has 14 residues. CDR1 is MGHDK, CDR2 SYGVNS, per germline. Deletions cut 1 base from V and 2 bases from J, with 6 bases between.